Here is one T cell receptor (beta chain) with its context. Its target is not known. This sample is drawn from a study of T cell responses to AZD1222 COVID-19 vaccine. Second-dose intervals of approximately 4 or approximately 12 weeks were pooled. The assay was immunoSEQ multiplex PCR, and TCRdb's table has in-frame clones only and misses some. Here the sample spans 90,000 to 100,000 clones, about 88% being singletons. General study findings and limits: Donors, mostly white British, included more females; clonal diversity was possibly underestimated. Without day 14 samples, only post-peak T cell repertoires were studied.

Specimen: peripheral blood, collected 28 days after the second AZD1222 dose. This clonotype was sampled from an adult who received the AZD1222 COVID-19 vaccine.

CDR3 in DNA: TGTGCCAGCAGCCGACCCCATGGGGGCTACACCTTC. This encodes CASSRPHGGYTF. V usage is TRBV6-2 or TRBV6-3 and J usage is TRBJ1-2; D gene ambiguous. From germline, CDR1 is MNHEY and CDR2 SVGEGT. Trimming took 6 bases from V and 8 from J, leaving 13 bases between them. This CDR3 has 12 amino acids.